This T cell receptor (beta chain) came from a study of shared clonotypes between healthy human individuals. Study outcomes and limitations: Among non-shared clonotypes, generation probabilities were lower than among those shared by all four donors. Some naive CD4 clonotypes, around 4.7%, turned up in common across a handful of donors. Genetic and exposure-history diversity was limited by the few donors.

Original analysis: ImmunoSEQ output lacked quality scores and full-length reads, limiting matched filtering. Sequencing was performed with immunoSEQ multiplex PCR; in TCRdb, only in-frame clones are kept and a portion is missing. V, J and clone size are taken as reported in that table, and D and trimming were inferred from the DNA itself. The sample lists about 1.9 million clones; roughly 93% were seen once. The germline gives CDR1 SGHVS, CDR2 FQNEAQ. The V end was cut by 0 bases, the J end by 3 bases, with 6 bases between. The CDR3 runs 13 residues. Naive CD8 cells, CD45RO-negative and positively selected for CCR7, excluded terminally differentiated effector memory CD45RA+ cells. To note about this clone: The antigen is not known. The same CDR3 is also encoded by other DNA sequences in this sample.

Specimen: naive CD8+ T cells from PBMCs. The chain recombines TRBV7-8 with TRBJ2-7, with unresolved D. This receptor was obtained from a man aged 18 to 30 in good health. Some clones in this sample may be carry-over from other donors' samples. Here the CDR3 reads CASSLAGNYEQYF. CDR3 coding DNA: TGTGCCAGCAGCTTAGCGGGAAACTACGAGCAGTACTTC. Full variable domain (remainder filled in from reference TRBV7-8 and TRBJ2-7): GAGVSQSPRYKVAKRGQDVALRCDPISGHVSLFWYQQALGQGPEFLTYFQNEAQLDKSGLPSDRFFAERPEGSVSTLKIQRTQQEDSAVYLCASSLAGNYEQYFGPGTRLTVT.